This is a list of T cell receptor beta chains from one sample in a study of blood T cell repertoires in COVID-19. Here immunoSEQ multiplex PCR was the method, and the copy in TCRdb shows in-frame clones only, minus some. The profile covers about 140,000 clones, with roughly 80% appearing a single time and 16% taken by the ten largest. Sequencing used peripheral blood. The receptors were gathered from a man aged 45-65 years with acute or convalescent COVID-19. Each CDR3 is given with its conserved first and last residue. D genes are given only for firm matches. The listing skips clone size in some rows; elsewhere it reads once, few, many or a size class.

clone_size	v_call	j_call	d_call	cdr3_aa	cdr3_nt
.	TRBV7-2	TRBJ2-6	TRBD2	CASSPRAGAGANVLTF	TGTGCCAGCAGCCCCCGGGCGGGGGCTGGGGCCAACGTCCTGACTTTC
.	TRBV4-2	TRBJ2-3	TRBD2	CASSLAGGDTDTQYF	TGTGCCAGCAGCCTAGCGGGGGGGGACACAGATACGCAGTATTTT
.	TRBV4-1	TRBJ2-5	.	CASSQAPGWYQETQYF	TGCGCCAGCAGCCAAGCCCCAGGGTGGTACCAAGAGACCCAGTACTTC
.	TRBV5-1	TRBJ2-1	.	CASSIGTANNEQFF	TGCGCCAGCAGCATAGGGACTGCTAACAATGAGCAGTTCTTC
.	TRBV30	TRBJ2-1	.	CAWSSEESYKYNEQFF	TGTGCCTGGAGTAGTGAGGAGAGTTATAAATACAATGAGCAGTTCTTC
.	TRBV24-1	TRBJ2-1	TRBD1	CATSDSDRGAYNEQFF	TGTGCCACCAGTGACTCGGACAGGGGGGCCTACAATGAGCAGTTCTTC
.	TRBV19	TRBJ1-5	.	CASKTGHKVNQPQHF	TGTGCCAGTAAAACAGGCCACAAGGTCAATCAGCCCCAGCATTTT
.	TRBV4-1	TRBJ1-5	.	CASGWGLNQPQHF	TGCGCCAGCGGTTGGGGGCTGAATCAGCCCCAGCATTTT
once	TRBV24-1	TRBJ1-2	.	CATSDPPYYGYTF	TGTGCCACCAGCGATCCCCCTTACTATGGCTACACCTTC
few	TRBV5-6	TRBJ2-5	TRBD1	CASSPDRAPETQYF	TGTGCCAGCAGCCCTGACAGGGCTCCAGAGACCCAGTACTTC
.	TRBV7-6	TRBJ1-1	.	CASSLGAGETEAFF	TGTGCCAGCAGCTTAGGGGCAGGGGAAACTGAAGCTTTCTTT
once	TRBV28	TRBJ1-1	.	CASSPHVSGTEAFF	TGTGCCAGCAGTCCCCACGTTAGCGGCACTGAAGCTTTCTTT
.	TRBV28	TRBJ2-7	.	CASSLSTGYEQYF	TGTGCCAGCAGTTTATCCACTGGCTACGAGCAGTACTTC
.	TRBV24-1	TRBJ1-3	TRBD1	CATSDSTGSGNTIYF	TGTGCCACCAGTGACTCGACAGGGTCAGGAAACACCATATATTTT
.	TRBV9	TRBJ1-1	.	CASSVRAEDSEAFF	TGTGCCAGCAGCGTTAGGGCTGAGGACTCTGAAGCTTTCTTT
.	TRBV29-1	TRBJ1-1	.	CSAGDTNTEAFF	TGCAGCGCTGGGGACACGAACACTGAAGCTTTCTTT
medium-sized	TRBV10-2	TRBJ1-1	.	CASSESIGTAGAEAFF	TGCGCCAGCAGTGAGTCCATTGGGACGGCAGGGGCTGAAGCTTTCTTT
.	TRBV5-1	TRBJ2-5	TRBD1	CASSYGQGAGETQYF	TGCGCCAGCAGCTACGGACAGGGGGCCGGAGAGACCCAGTACTTC
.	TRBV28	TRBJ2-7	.	CASSLEPAGSYEQYF	TGTGCCAGCAGTTTAGAACCCGCGGGCTCCTACGAGCAGTACTTC
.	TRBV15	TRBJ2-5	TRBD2	CATSSPSAGEETQYF	TGTGCCACCAGCAGCCCTTCGGCGGGGGAAGAGACCCAGTACTTC
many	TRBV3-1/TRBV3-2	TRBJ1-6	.	CASSQSPWEGRVHF	TGTGCCAGCAGCCAATCCCCTTGGGAGGGCCGGGTCCACTTT
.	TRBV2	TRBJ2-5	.	CASSGSEAAQETQYF	TGTGCCAGCAGCGGCTCGGAAGCGGCTCAAGAGACCCAGTACTTC
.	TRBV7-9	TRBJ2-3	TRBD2	CASSSQGSSGGADTQYF	TGTGCCAGCAGCTCTCAAGGGTCTAGCGGGGGGGCAGATACGCAGTATTTT
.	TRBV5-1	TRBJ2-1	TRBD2	CASSLYPGLAGGNEQFF	TGCGCCAGCAGCCTTTACCCGGGACTAGCGGGGGGTAATGAGCAGTTCTTC
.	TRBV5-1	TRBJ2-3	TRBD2	CASSLAREAGGTDTQYF	TGCGCCAGCAGCTTGGCCAGGGAAGCGGGGGGCACAGATACGCAGTATTTT
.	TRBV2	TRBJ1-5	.	CASSYLGGDNQPQHF	TGTGCCAGCAGTTACCTAGGGGGGGACAATCAGCCCCAGCATTTT
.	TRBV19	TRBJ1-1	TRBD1	CASSVGTGGEAFF	TGTGCCAGTAGCGTCGGGACAGGAGGTGAAGCTTTCTTT
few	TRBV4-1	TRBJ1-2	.	CASSQVLGGYGYTF	TGCGCCAGCAGCCAAGTGTTGGGGGGCTATGGCTACACCTTC
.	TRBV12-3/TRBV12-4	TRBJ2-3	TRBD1	CAIEGASTDTQYF	TGTGCCATCGAGGGGGCATCCACAGATACGCAGTATTTT
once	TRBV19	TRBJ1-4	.	CASISPVNEKLFF	TGTGCCAGTATCTCCCCGGTTAATGAAAAACTGTTTTTT
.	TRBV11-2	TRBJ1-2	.	CASSLSLSPSYGYTF	TGTGCCAGCAGCTTAAGCCTCTCCCCCTCTTATGGCTACACCTTC
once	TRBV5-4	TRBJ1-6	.	CASSSGSQGDSPLHF	TGTGCCAGCAGCTCCGGGTCCCAGGGCGATTCACCCCTCCACTTT
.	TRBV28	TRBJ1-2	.	CASSSGSDYGYTF	TGTGCCAGCAGTTCCGGGTCAGACTATGGCTACACCTTC
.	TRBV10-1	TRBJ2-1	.	CATGQSYNEQFF	TGCGCCACCGGACAATCCTACAATGAGCAGTTCTTC
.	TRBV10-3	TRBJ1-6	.	CAISENPGGNSPLHF	TGTGCCATCAGTGAGAACCCCGGCGGGAATTCACCCCTCCACTTT
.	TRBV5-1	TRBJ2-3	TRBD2	CASSQTPQTSGNTDTQYF	TGCGCCAGCAGCCAGACTCCACAGACTAGCGGAAACACAGATACGCAGTATTTT
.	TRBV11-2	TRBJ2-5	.	CASSLESLQETQYF	TGTGCCAGCAGCTTAGAAAGCCTCCAAGAGACCCAGTACTTC
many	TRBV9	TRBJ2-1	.	CASSPPGTNEQFF	TGTGCCAGCAGCCCCCCCGGGACAAATGAGCAGTTCTTC
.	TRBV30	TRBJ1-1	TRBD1	CAWSPGQQNTEAFF	TGTGCCTGGAGTCCGGGACAGCAGAACACTGAAGCTTTCTTT
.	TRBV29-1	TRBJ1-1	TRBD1	CSVGQGLDTEAFF	TGCAGCGTTGGACAGGGGTTGGACACTGAAGCTTTCTTT
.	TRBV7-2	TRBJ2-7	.	CASSLGSPREQYF	TGTGCCAGCAGCTTAGGGAGTCCTCGGGAGCAGTACTTC